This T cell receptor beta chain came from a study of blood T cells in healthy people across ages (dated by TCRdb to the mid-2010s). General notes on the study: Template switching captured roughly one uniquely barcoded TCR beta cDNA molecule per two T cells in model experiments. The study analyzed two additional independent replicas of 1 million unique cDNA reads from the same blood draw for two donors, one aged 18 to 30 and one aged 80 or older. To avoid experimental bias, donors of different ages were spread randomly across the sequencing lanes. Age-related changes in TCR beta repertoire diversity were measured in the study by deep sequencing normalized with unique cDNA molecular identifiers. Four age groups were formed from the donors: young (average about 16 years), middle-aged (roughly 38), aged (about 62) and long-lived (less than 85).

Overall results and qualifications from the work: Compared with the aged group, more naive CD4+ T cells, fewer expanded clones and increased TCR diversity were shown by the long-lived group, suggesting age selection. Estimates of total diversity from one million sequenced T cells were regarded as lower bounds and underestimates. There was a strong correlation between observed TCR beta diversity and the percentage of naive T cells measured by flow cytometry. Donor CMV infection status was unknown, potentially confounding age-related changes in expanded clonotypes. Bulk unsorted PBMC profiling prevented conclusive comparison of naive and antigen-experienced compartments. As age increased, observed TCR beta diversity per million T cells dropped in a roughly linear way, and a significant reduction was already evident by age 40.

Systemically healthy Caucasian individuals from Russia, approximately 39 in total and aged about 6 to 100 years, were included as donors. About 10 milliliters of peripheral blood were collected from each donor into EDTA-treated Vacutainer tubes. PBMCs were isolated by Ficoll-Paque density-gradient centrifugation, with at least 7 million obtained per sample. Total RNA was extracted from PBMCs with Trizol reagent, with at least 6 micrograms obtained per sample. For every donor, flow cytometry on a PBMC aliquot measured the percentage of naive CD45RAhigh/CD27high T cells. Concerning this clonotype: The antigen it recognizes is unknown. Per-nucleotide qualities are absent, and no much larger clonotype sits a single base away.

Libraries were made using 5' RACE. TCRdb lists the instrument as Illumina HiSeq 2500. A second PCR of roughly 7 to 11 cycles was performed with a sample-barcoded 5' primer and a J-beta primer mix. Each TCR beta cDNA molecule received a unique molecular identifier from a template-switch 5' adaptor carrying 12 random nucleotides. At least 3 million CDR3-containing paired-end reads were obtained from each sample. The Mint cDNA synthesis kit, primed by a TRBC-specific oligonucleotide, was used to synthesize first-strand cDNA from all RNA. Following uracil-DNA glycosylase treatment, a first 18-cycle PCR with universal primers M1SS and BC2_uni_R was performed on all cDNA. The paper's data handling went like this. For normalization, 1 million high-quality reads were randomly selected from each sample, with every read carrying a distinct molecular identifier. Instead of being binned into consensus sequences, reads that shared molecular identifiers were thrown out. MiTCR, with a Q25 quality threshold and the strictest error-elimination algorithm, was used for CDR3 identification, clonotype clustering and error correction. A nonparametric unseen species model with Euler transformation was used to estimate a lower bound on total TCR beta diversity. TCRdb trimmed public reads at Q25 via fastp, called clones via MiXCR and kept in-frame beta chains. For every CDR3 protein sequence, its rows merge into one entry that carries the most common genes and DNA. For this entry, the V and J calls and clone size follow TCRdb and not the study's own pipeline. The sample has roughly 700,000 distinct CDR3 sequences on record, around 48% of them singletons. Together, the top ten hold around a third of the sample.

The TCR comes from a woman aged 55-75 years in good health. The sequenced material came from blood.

The CDR3 protein is CSAWGLAGGGSNEQYF. The sequence in DNA is TGCAGCGCCTGGGGACTAGCGGGAGGGGGGAGCAATGAGCAGTACTTC. Recombination connected TRBV29-1 to TRBJ2-7, and TRBD2 matches 16 of the central bases. From the germline V gene, CDR1 is SQVTM and CDR2 is ANQGSEA. CDR3 length: 16 amino acids, cysteine to phenylalanine. CDR3 DNA is the only sequence kept; it has 48 bases, read in frame from the first base. V trim: 7 bases; J trim: 7 bases; unmatched bases: 13.